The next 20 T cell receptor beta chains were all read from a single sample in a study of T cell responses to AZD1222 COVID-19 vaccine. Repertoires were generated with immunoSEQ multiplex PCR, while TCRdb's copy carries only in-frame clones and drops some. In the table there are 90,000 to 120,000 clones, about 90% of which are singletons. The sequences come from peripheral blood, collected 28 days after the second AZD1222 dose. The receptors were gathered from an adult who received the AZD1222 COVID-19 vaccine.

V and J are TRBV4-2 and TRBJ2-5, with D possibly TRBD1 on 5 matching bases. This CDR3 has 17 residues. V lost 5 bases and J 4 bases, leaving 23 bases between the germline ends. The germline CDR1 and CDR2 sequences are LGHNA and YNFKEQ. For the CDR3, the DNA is TGTGCCAGCAGCTTAAGCCAAGGGCAGGGCGCACCAGAGACCCAGTACTTC. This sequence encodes CASSLSQGQGAPETQYF.

The CDR3 spells CASSPPEAGNYGYTF. The CDR3 bases are TGTGCCAGCTCACCACCGGAGGCGGGTAACTATGGCTACACCTTC. The rearrangement links TRBV18 to TRBJ1-2, with D unresolved. Trimming left V 0 bases short and J 1 base short, with 9 bases between. This CDR3 contains 15 residues. Germline V CDR1 and CDR2: KGHSH, LQKENI. Drawing the rest from reference TRBV18 and TRBJ1-2, the complete variable domain is NAGVMQNPRHLVRRRGQEARLRCSPMKGHSHVYWYRQLPEEGLKFMVYLQKENIIDESGMPKERFSAEFPKEGPSILRIQQVVRGDSAAYFCASSPPEAGNYGYTFGSGTRLTVV.

This CDR3 reads CASSARVKASAYNSPLHF. The CDR3 nucleotides read TGTGCCAGCAGCGCCCGGGTTAAGGCGAGCGCCTATAATTCACCCCTCCACTTT. The gene calls are TRBV3-1 (or the pseudogene TRBV3-2) and TRBJ1-6, with D unclear. Per germline, CDR1 LGHDT and CDR2 YNNKEL (reference sequence). The CDR3 spans 18 residues. V was pared by 5 bases and J by 2 bases, with 19 bases between.

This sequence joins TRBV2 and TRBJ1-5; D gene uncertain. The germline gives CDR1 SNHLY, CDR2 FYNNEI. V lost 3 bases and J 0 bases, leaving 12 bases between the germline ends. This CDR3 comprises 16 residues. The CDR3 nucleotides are TGTGCCAGCAGTGATTTAGTGGGTTATAGCAATCAGCCCCAGCATTTT. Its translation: CASSDLVGYSNQPQHF.

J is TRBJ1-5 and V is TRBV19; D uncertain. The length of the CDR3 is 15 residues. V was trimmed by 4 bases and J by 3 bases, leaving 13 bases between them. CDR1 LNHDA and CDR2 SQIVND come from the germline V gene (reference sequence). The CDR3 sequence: CASSTNGGPNQPQHF. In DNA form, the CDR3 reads TGTGCCAGTAGTACAAATGGAGGCCCCAATCAGCCCCAGCATTTT.

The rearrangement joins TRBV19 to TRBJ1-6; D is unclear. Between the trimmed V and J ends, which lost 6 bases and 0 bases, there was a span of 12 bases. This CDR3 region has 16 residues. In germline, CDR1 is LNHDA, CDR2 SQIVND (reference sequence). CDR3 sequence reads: CASSPEPRSYNSPLHF. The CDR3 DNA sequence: TGTGCCAGTAGCCCGGAACCCCGCTCCTATAATTCACCCCTCCACTTT.

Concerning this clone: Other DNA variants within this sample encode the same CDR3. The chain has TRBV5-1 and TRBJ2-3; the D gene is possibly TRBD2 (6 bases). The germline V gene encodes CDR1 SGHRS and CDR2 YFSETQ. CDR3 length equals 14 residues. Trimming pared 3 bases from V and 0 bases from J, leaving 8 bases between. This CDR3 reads CASSSGLSTDTQYF. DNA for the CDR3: TGCGCCAGCAGCTCGGGACTCAGCACAGATACGCAGTATTTT. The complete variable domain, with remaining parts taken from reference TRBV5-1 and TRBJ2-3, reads KAGVTQTPRYLIKTRGQQVTLSCSPISGHRSVSWYQQTPGQGLQFLFEYFSETQRNKGNFPGRFSGRQFSNSRSEMNVSTLELGDSALYLCASSSGLSTDTQYFGPGTRLTVL.

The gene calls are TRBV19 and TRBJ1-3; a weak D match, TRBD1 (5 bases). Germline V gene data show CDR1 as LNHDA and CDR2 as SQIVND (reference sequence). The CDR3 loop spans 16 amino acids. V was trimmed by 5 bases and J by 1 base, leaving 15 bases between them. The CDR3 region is CASSLKDSRSGNTIYF. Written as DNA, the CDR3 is TGTGCCAGTAGTCTAAAAGACAGCCGTTCTGGAAACACCATATATTTT.

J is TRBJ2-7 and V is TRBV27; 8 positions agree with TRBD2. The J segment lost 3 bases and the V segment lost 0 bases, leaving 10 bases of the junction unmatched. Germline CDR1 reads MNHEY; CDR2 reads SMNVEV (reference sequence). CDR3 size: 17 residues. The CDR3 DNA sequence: TGTGCCAGCAGTTTATCGTCATGGCTAGCGGGCGACTACGAGCAGTACTTC. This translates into CASSLSSWLAGDYEQYF.

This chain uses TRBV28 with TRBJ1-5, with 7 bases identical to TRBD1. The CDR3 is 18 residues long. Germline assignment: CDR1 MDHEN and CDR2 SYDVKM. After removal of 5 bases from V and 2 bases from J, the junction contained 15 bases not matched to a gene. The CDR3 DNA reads TGTGCCAGCAGTCCGCCCCAGGGGGGAAATAGTGGCAATCAGCCCCAGCATTTT. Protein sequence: CASSPPQGGNSGNQPQHF.

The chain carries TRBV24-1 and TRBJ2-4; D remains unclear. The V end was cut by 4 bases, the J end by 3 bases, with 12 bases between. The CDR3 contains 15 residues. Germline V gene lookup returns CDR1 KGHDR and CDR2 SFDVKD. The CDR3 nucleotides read TGTGCCACCAGTGAAGGGCGGAACCTCAAAAACATTCAGTACTTC. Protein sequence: CATSEGRNLKNIQYF.

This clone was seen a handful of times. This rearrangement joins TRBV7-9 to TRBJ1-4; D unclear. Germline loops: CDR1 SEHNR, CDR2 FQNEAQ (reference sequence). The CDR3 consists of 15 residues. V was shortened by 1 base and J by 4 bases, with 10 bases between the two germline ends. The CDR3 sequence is CASSLEGGNNEKLFF. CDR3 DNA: TGTGCCAGCAGCTTAGAGGGCGGCAATAATGAAAAACTGTTTTTT.

In DNA form, the CDR3 reads TGTGCCAGCAGCGGCCGACAGGAGTCAACTAATGAAAAACTGTTTTTT. It specifies CASSGRQESTNEKLFF. The chain uses TRBV13 and TRBJ1-4; tentatively, D is TRBD1 (6 bases). Per germline, CDR1 PRHDT and CDR2 FYEKMQ (reference sequence). The CDR3 runs to 16 residues. The germline V and J ends were trimmed by 5 bases and 0 bases, with 13 bases remaining between them.

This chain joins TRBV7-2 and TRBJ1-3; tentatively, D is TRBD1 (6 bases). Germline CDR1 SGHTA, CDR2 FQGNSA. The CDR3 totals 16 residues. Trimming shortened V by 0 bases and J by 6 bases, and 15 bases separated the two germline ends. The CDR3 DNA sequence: TGTGCCAGCAGCTTAGCCAGTCGTAGGGGGGCAAACACCATATATTTT. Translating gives CASSLASRRGANTIYF.

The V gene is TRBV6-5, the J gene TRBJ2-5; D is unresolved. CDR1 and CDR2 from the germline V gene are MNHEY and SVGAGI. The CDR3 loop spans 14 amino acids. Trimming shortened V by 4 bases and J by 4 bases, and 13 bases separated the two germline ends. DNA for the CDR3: TGTGCCAGCAGTTCCTATCCGGGCAGAGAGACCCAGTACTTC. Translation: CASSSYPGRETQYF.

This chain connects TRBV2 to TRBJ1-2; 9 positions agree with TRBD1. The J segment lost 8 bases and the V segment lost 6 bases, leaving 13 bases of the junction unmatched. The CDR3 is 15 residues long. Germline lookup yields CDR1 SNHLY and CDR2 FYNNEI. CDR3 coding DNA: TGTGCCAGCAGGAGCCACCCGGGACAGGGTGGCGGCTACACCTTC. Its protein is CASRSHPGQGGGYTF.

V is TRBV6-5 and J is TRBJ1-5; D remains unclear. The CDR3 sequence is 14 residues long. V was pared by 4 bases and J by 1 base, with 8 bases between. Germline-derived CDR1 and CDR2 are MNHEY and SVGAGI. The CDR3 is CASSSLASNQPQHF. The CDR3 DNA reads TGTGCCAGCAGTTCCTTGGCAAGCAATCAGCCCCAGCATTTT.

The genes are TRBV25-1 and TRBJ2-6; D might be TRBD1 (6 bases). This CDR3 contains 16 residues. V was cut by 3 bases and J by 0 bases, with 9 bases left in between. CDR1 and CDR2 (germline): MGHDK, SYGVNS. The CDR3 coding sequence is TGTGCCAGCAGTGATTTCAGGGGCTCTGGGGCCAACGTCCTGACTTTC. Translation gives CASSDFRGSGANVLTF.

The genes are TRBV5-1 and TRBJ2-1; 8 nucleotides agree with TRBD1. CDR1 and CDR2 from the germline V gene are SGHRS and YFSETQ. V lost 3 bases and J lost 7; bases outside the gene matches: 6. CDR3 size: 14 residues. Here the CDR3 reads CASSSGTGVNEQFF. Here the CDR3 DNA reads TGCGCCAGCAGCTCCGGGACAGGCGTGAATGAGCAGTTCTTC. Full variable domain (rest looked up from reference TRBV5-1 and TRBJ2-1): KAGVTQTPRYLIKTRGQQVTLSCSPISGHRSVSWYQQTPGQGLQFLFEYFSETQRNKGNFPGRFSGRQFSNSRSEMNVSTLELGDSALYLCASSSGTGVNEQFFGPGTRLTVL.

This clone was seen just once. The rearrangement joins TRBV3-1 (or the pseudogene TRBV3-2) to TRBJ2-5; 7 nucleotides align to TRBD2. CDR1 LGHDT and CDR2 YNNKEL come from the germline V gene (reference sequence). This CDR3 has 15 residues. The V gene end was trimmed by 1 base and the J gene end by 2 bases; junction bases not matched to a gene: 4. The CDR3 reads CASSQGSSGQETQYF. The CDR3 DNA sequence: TGTGCCAGCAGCCAAGGTTCTAGCGGACAAGAGACCCAGTACTTC.